Presented here are 15 T cell receptor beta chains from one specimen sequenced in a study of technical replicates of blood from a few donors. TCRdb's copy holds only in-frame clones and misses some; the assay was immunoSEQ multiplex PCR. Of under 50,000 clones listed, around 96% are singletons. The material sequenced was T cells isolated from PBMCs. Every receptor here comes from a human donor in good health.

CDR3 amino acids: CASWLRKAFF. As DNA, the CDR3 is TGTGCCAGCTGGTTGAGGAAAGCTTTCTTT. The rearrangement joins TRBV6-5 to TRBJ1-1; D unclear. V gave up 8 bases and J gave up 9 bases, with 10 bases separating them. Germline assignment: CDR1 MNHEY and CDR2 SVGAGI. This CDR3 region has 10 residues.

V is TRBV18 and J is TRBJ1-1, with 8 bases matching TRBD1. With V trimmed by 6 bases and J by 0 bases, 6 bases remained unmatched. Germline V lookup: CDR1 KGHSH, CDR2 LQKENI. The CDR3 is made up of 15 amino acids. The CDR3 reads CASSPGQGMNTEAFF. Written as DNA, the CDR3 is TGTGCCAGCTCGCCCGGACAGGGCATGAACACTGAAGCTTTCTTT.

This chain links TRBV9 with TRBJ2-3; 7 nucleotides align to TRBD1. The V gene's germline CDR1 is SGDLS and CDR2 YYNGEE. V dropped 2 bases and J dropped 3; count of bases not matched to a gene: 9. The CDR3 has 16 amino acids. This CDR3 reads CASSVIGAGGTDTQYF. The CDR3 region has the DNA TGTGCCAGCAGCGTCATTGGGGCAGGGGGAACAGATACGCAGTATTTT.

This sequence joins TRBV4-2 and TRBJ1-5; D is unresolved. There are 17 residues in the CDR3. CDR1 and CDR2 from the germline V gene are LGHNA and YNFKEQ. Trimming removed 0 bases from V and 9 bases from J, with 21 bases in between. The CDR3 bases are TGTGCCAGCAGCCAAGATAGAGAGTTGCGGGGAAGTAGGCCCCAGCATTTT. As protein: CASSQDRELRGSRPQHF.

This chain connects TRBV15 to TRBJ2-7, with D tentatively TRBD2 (7 bases). The V end was cut by 0 bases, the J end by 4 bases, with 13 bases between. CDR3 size: 15 residues. Germline values: CDR1 LNHNV, CDR2 YYDKDF (reference sequence). CDR3 protein: CATSRDRGGGYEQYF. CDR3 nucleotide sequence: TGTGCCACCAGCAGAGATCGCGGGGGCGGTTACGAGCAGTACTTC. Combining the CDR3 with reference TRBV15 and TRBJ2-7 gives the whole variable domain DAMVIQNPRYQVTQFGKPVTLSCSQTLNHNVMYWYQQKSSQAPKLLFHYYDKDFNNEADTPDNFQSRRPNTSFCFLDIRSPGLGDTAMYLCATSRDRGGGYEQYFGPGTRLTVT.

This clone occurred a few times. The chain employs TRBV27 and TRBJ2-7, with a possible D match to TRBD1 (6 bases). Germline assignment: CDR1 MNHEY and CDR2 SMNVEV (reference sequence). This CDR3 region has 14 residues. V lost 5 bases and J 4 bases, leaving 15 bases between the germline ends. As DNA, the CDR3 is TGTGCCAGCAGTCAAAGCACAGGGTATTACGAGCAGTACTTC. Residues: CASSQSTGYYEQYF.

This sequence joins TRBV5-1 and TRBJ1-2, with D possibly matching TRBD1 (6 bases). Germline V CDR1 and CDR2: SGHRS, YFSETQ. The CDR3 covers 15 residues. Between the trimmed V and J ends, which lost 4 bases and 4 bases, there was a span of 17 bases. The CDR3 DNA sequence: TGCGCCAGCAGCCCAAGGGGGGGGAGTGGCTATGGCTACACCTTC. This translates into CASSPRGGSGYGYTF.

The chain carries TRBV5-6 and TRBJ2-2; possibly TRBD2 for D (9 bases). The CDR3 loop spans 19 amino acids. Germline V lookup: CDR1 SGHDT, CDR2 YYEEEE. With 1 base removed from V and 6 bases from J, the gap between germline ends came to 25 bases. In DNA form, the CDR3 reads TGTGCCAGCAGCTTGTTTTTCGGCGGGCTAGCGGGACAGGCCGGGGAGCTGTTTTTT. It codes for CASSLFFGGLAGQAGELFF. Full variable domain (remainder filled in from reference TRBV5-6 and TRBJ2-2): DAGVTQSPTHLIKTRGQQVTLRCSPKSGHDTVSWYQQALGQGPQFIFQYYEEEERQRGNFPDRFSGHQFPNYSSELNVNALLLGDSALYLCASSLFFGGLAGQAGELFFGEGSRLTVL.

This chain links TRBV27 with TRBJ1-1; possibly TRBD1 for D (5 bases). Trimming pared 2 bases from V and 11 bases from J, leaving 15 bases between. Per the germline V gene, CDR1 is MNHEY and CDR2 is SMNVEV (reference sequence). The CDR3 spans 13 residues. The CDR3 is CASSLGAGGRAFF. In DNA form, the CDR3 reads TGTGCCAGCAGTTTAGGGGCGGGAGGGAGGGCTTTCTTT.

The chain has TRBV6-1 and TRBJ1-5; D is ambiguous. The CDR3 consists of 15 residues. Germline CDR1 is MNHNS and CDR2 is SASEGT. The germline V and J ends were trimmed by 2 bases and 0 bases, with 8 bases remaining between them. CDR3 in DNA: TGTGCCAGCAGTGAACTGTCAGGTAGCAATCAGCCCCAGCATTTT. Its translation is CASSELSGSNQPQHF.

In this sample, this clone turned up once. V and J are TRBV29-1 and TRBJ1-2; 7 bases fit TRBD1. V trimming: 3 bases; J trimming: 5 bases; junction bases outside the gene matches: 9. The CDR3 sequence is 14 residues long. The V gene's germline CDR1 is SQVTM and CDR2 ANQGSEA. The CDR3 coding sequence is TGCAGCGTTGATCTCCGGGACAGAGGATATGGCTACACCTTC. Protein product: CSVDLRDRGYGYTF.

A remark on this clone: At the DNA level, this CDR3 is encoded by other sequences in the same sample as well. This chain joins TRBV11-2 and TRBJ2-7; perhaps TRBD1 as D (5 bases). Per germline, CDR1 SGHAT and CDR2 FQNNGV. The CDR3 runs to 13 residues. Trimming stripped 1 base from V and 2 bases from J, with 6 bases between. CDR3 DNA sequence: TGTGCCAGCAGCTTAGGACAGCCCTACGAGCAGTACTTC. Translating gives CASSLGQPYEQYF.

V usage is TRBV28 and J usage is TRBJ1-3; D perhaps matches TRBD1 (6 bases). The V gene's germline CDR1 is MDHEN and CDR2 SYDVKM. The CDR3 loop spans 16 amino acids. Trimming stripped 6 bases from V and 2 bases from J, with 17 bases between. CDR3 in amino acids: CASSEPIPGAGNTIYF. CDR3 nucleotides: TGTGCCAGCAGCGAACCCATCCCAGGGGCTGGAAACACCATATATTTT.

The chain has TRBV2 and TRBJ2-3, with 11 bases fitting TRBD2. Germline CDR1 and CDR2: SNHLY and FYNNEI. The trim removed 6 bases at V and 4 bases at J, leaving 6 bases unmatched. The CDR3 consists of 15 residues. CDR3 bases: TGTGCCAGCAGCCCGACTAGCGGGATCGCAGATACGCAGTATTTT. It yields the protein CASSPTSGIADTQYF.

This clone was seen once. The rearrangement links TRBV11-2 to TRBJ2-2, with a tentative D call TRBD1 (5 bases). The CDR3 consists of 14 residues. The germline V gene has CDR1 SGHAT and CDR2 FQNNGV. Trimming took 5 bases from V and 6 from J, leaving 13 bases between them. DNA for the CDR3: TGTGCCAGCAGCCAAGGGGAAGGGGCCGGGGAGCTGTTTTTT. This codes for CASSQGEGAGELFF.